These 29 T cell receptor beta chains were all obtained from the same sample, sequenced in a study of identical twins (dated by TCRdb to 2016 to 2017). Library prep was done by 5' RACE. The sequencing machine was an Illumina HiSeq 2000. In-frame beta chains were kept once TCRdb had trimmed the public reads at Q25 with fastp and called clones with MiXCR. Rows matching on CDR3 protein sequence are summarized as one entry with the most common DNA and genes. In all, the sample holds some 500,000 distinct CDR3 sequences, and roughly an eighth of those were seen once. The ten largest clonotypes hold approximately 0.9% of the sample. The sample was also reused in another study, on yellow fever vaccine responses in identical twins.

Sequences were obtained from CD4+ T cells sorted from blood. The receptors derive from a woman aged 18 to 35 in good health.

This clonotype has a handful of counts. The chain's CDR3 is CAIPKGLAGSNEQFF. DNA of the CDR3: TGTGCCATCCCGAAGGGACTAGCGGGATCCAATGAGCAGTTCTTC. The chain is built from TRBV5-4 and TRBJ2-1; 13 nucleotides agree with TRBD2. Germline CDR1 SGHNT, CDR2 YYREEE (reference sequence). This CDR3 spans 15 amino acids. Trimming at V came to 9 bases and at J to 6 bases, leaving 9 bases not matched to a gene.

This clonotype has just a few counts. The chain recombines TRBV12-3 or TRBV12-4 with TRBJ2-7, with 9 bases identical to TRBD1. Unmatched junction bases numbered 12, after V lost 5 bases and J lost 4 bases. CDR3 length: 16 residues. The CDR3 DNA is TGTGCCAGCAGTCCGGCCGGGACAGGGATTGGGTACGAGCAGTACTTC. It yields the protein CASSPAGTGIGYEQYF.

The DNA for the CDR3 is TGTGCCAGCAGTGAAGCCCGGCTACCGAGATACATTCCGTACGAGCAGTACTTC. Translated: CASSEARLPRYIPYEQYF. J is TRBJ2-7 and V is TRBV6-1; D is undetermined. Germline V lookup: CDR1 MNHNS, CDR2 SASEGT. V was pared by 0 bases and J by 4 bases, with 22 bases between. The CDR3 loop spans 18 amino acids.

The table lists this clonotype with a few counts. V is TRBV11-2 and J is TRBJ2-2; 7 nucleotides agree with TRBD1. CDR3 size: 15 residues. The trim removed 5 bases at V and 4 bases at J, leaving 7 bases unmatched. CDR1 and CDR2 (germline): SGHAT, FQNNGV. In DNA, the CDR3 is TGTGCCAGCAGCGTCCGGGACAGTTTCACCGGGGAGCTGTTTTTT. It is translated as CASSVRDSFTGELFF.

This clonotype was counted only a few times. V is TRBV7-8 and J is TRBJ2-7; the D gene is possibly TRBD2 (5 bases). CDR3 length: 12 residues. Trimming took off 2 bases at V and 5 bases at J, with 7 bases between the two ends. CDR1 is SGHVS, CDR2 FQNEAQ, per germline. Here the CDR3 reads CASSLTRNEQYF. DNA of the CDR3: TGTGCCAGCAGCTTAACTAGAAACGAGCAGTACTTC.

The rearrangement links TRBV27 to TRBJ1-2; D is uncertain. CDR3 length equals 12 residues. The germline V gene has CDR1 MNHEY and CDR2 SMNVEV (reference sequence). Trimming took 5 bases from V and 0 from J, leaving 4 bases between them. The CDR3 nucleotides read TGTGCCAGCAGTACGGCTAACTATGGCTACACCTTC. This translates into CASSTANYGYTF.

This clonotype was recorded a few times. J is TRBJ2-5 and V is TRBV20-1; 9 bases fit TRBD1. CDR1 is DFQATT, CDR2 SNEGSKA, per germline (reference sequence). The CDR3 covers 15 residues. V shed 5 bases, J shed 5 bases, and the junction held 12 bases outside the gene matches. Here the CDR3 DNA reads TGCAGTGCTTCTACCGGGACAGGGAATGGCGAGACCCAGTACTTC. This encodes CSASTGTGNGETQYF.

This clonotype was counted between two and nine times. An end of the junction differs from the germline gene, which may be a read error. The rearrangement joins TRBV12-3 or TRBV12-4 to TRBJ2-5; D may be TRBD2 (6 bases). CDR3 length: 16 residues. The CDR3 here is CASRLGSGPVKETQYF. CDR3 coding DNA: TGTGCCAGCCGTTTGGGTAGCGGCCCTGTGAAAGAGACCCAGTACTTC.

This CDR3 is CASNRRQEKASGNQPQHF. For the CDR3, the DNA is TGTGCCAGCAACAGAAGACAGGAGAAGGCTTCGGGCAATCAGCCCCAGCATTTT. The V gene is TRBV6-2 or TRBV6-3, the J gene TRBJ1-5; tentative D call: TRBD1 (6 bases). CDR3 length: 18 amino acids. Germline loops: CDR1 MNHEY, CDR2 SVGEGT. Trimming removed 7 bases at V and 2 bases at J, with 24 bases between.

The rearrangement links TRBV7-6 to TRBJ2-7; 7 bases align to TRBD1. This CDR3 spans 14 amino acids. CDR1 is SGHVS and CDR2 is FNYEAQ in the germline V gene. The V gene end was trimmed by 0 bases and the J gene end by 6 bases; junction bases not matched to a gene: 5. The CDR3 reads CASSLAGTASEQYF. The CDR3 region has the DNA TGTGCCAGCAGCTTAGCTGGGACAGCTTCCGAGCAGTACTTC.

The chain is built from TRBV6-5 and TRBJ2-5; D gene uncertain. Trimming pared 2 bases from V and 1 base from J, leaving 5 bases between. Germline V gene lookup returns CDR1 MNHEY and CDR2 SVGAGI. The CDR3 runs to 13 residues. The DNA for the CDR3 is TGTGCCAGCAGTTACGGGATCCAAGAGACCCAGTACTTC. Its protein product is CASSYGIQETQYF.

The genes are TRBV3-1 and TRBJ2-1, with TRBD2 matching over 9 bases. Germline loops: CDR1 LGHDT, CDR2 YNNKEL (reference sequence). The CDR3 has 15 residues. V was clipped by 0 bases and J by 10 bases; unmatched bases: 7. CDR3 DNA: TGTGCCAGCAGCCAAGATCCCAGCGGGGGGTACGAGCAGTTCTTC. This translates into CASSQDPSGGYEQFF.

The gene calls are TRBV12-5 and TRBJ2-5; 9 bases agree with TRBD1. The junction had 5 bases not matched to a gene; V was cut back by 5 bases and J by 4 bases. Germline CDR1 and CDR2: LGHNT and FRNRAP. The CDR3 has 14 amino acids. Here the CDR3 reads CASGLTGGGETQYF. The CDR3 nucleotides read TGTGCTAGTGGTCTTACAGGGGGCGGAGAGACCCAGTACTTC. The full variable domain, rest sourced from reference TRBV12-5 and TRBJ2-5, is DARVTQTPRHKVTEMGQEVTMRCQPILGHNTVFWYRQTMMQGLELLAYFRNRAPLDDSGMPKDRFSAEMPDATLATLKIQPSEPRDSAVYFCASGLTGGGETQYFGPGTRLLVL.

This chain connects TRBV27 to TRBJ2-3; 14 nucleotides agree with TRBD2. Germline CDR1 and CDR2: MNHEY and SMNVEV (reference sequence). The ends lost 5 bases at V and 3 bases at J; junction bases unmatched: 4. This CDR3 spans 16 amino acids. The CDR3 is CASSRTSGGLTDTQYF. The CDR3 nucleotides are TGTGCCAGCAGTAGGACTAGCGGGGGGCTTACAGATACGCAGTATTTT.

The chain uses TRBV12-3 or TRBV12-4 and TRBJ2-3, with 9 bases matching TRBD1. With 6 bases clipped from V and 4 bases from J, the junction kept 8 bases outside the gene matches. CDR3 size: 15 residues. CDR3 region: CASRHRDRVADTQYF. The CDR3 DNA sequence: TGTGCCAGCAGACACCGGGACAGGGTGGCAGATACGCAGTATTTT.

The chain carries TRBV5-6 and TRBJ2-5, with 7 positions matching TRBD1. Losses at the gene ends were 7 bases for V and 3 bases for J; bases not matched to a gene: 9. The CDR3 sequence is 14 residues long. From germline, CDR1 is SGHDT and CDR2 YYEEEE. The CDR3 sequence is CASVYRDREETQYF. For the CDR3, the DNA is TGTGCCAGCGTCTACCGGGACAGAGAAGAGACCCAGTACTTC.

This clonotype appeared a few times. V is TRBV5-1 and J is TRBJ2-5, with D unresolved. Germline V lookup: CDR1 SGHRS, CDR2 YFSETQ. This CDR3 spans 13 amino acids. V lost 1 base and J lost 2, with 6 bases in between. The CDR3, as DNA: TGCGCCAGCAGCTTGTTACAGCAAGAGACCCAGTACTTC. Protein product: CASSLLQQETQYF.

This clonotype was found a few times. This rearrangement joins TRBV7-8 to TRBJ2-5, with D maybe TRBD2 (5 bases). Trimming removed 5 bases from V and 2 bases from J, with 12 bases in between. CDR1 is SGHVS, CDR2 FQNEAQ, per germline. CDR3 length equals 14 residues. The CDR3 region is CASSVTWTQETQYF. The CDR3 DNA reads TGTGCCAGCAGCGTTACGTGGACTCAAGAGACCCAGTACTTC.

This clonotype was detected only a few times. The gene calls are TRBV2 and TRBJ2-7; D may be TRBD1 or TRBD2 (6 bases each). With 5 bases removed from V and 2 bases from J, the gap between germline ends came to 16 bases. The CDR3 covers 15 residues. CDR1 is SNHLY and CDR2 is FYNNEI in the germline V gene. CDR3 in amino acids: CASSNQGTRAYEQYF. DNA for the CDR3: TGTGCCAGCAGTAACCAGGGGACTCGCGCCTACGAGCAGTACTTC.

The V gene is TRBV28, the J gene TRBJ2-3, with D unresolved. Trimming removed 4 bases at V and 6 bases at J, with 8 bases between. Germline CDR1 reads MDHEN; CDR2 reads SYDVKM. This CDR3 has 12 amino acids. CDR3 loop: CASSSWKDTQYF. The CDR3 nucleotides are TGTGCCAGCAGTTCTTGGAAGGATACGCAGTATTTT.

J is TRBJ2-5 and V is TRBV20-1; 10 bases are a match to TRBD2. Germline values: CDR1 DFQATT, CDR2 SNEGSKA (reference sequence). The CDR3 runs 15 residues. The junction had 10 bases not matched to a gene; V was cut back by 6 bases and J by 3 bases. CDR3: CSAPPGTSAKETQYF. The CDR3 nucleotides read TGCAGTGCCCCCCCCGGGACTAGCGCGAAAGAGACCCAGTACTTC.

Only a few counts were recorded for this clonotype. The V gene is TRBV7-9, the J gene TRBJ2-1; the match to TRBD2 covers 9 bases. This CDR3 contains 16 residues. The J segment lost 6 bases and the V segment lost 5 bases, leaving 11 bases of the junction unmatched. Germline CDR1 is SEHNR and CDR2 is FQNEAQ (reference sequence). CDR3 sequence reads: CASSQLGGGAANEQFF. CDR3 sequence (DNA): TGTGCCAGCAGCCAACTAGGCGGGGGGGCGGCCAATGAGCAGTTCTTC.

The V gene is TRBV10-1, the J gene TRBJ1-6; D not certain. Germline V lookup: CDR1 WNHNN, CDR2 SYGVQD (reference sequence). Trimming cost V 2 bases and J 12 bases, with 8 bases left between them. This CDR3 contains 12 residues. For the CDR3, the DNA is TGCGCCAGCAGTGAGGCTCGAGAACCCCTCCACTTT. Translation: CASSEAREPLHF.

This clonotype was found a few times. The CDR3 here is CASRLQGDQETQYF. In nucleotides, the CDR3 is TGTGCCAGCAGGCTACAGGGGGACCAAGAGACCCAGTACTTC. The V call is TRBV7-9, the J call TRBJ2-5; 8 nucleotides match TRBD1. This CDR3 has 14 residues. Trimming removed 6 bases from V and 0 bases from J; junction bases left unmatched: 3. Germline-derived CDR1 and CDR2 are SEHNR and FQNEAQ (reference sequence).

This clonotype was recorded a few times. This chain links TRBV11-2 with TRBJ2-3, with a tentative D call TRBD1 (6 bases). Trimming took off 4 bases at V and 1 base at J, with 12 bases between the two ends. The length of the CDR3 is 15 residues. From germline, CDR1 is SGHAT and CDR2 FQNNGV. The CDR3 nucleotides are TGTGCCAGCAGCTCCAGGGGATCGGGCACAGATACGCAGTATTTT. Its protein product is CASSSRGSGTDTQYF.

This clonotype was picked up a small number of times. This chain's CDR3 is CASSSSGGEGYTF. DNA for the CDR3: TGTGCCAGCAGCTCCTCGGGGGGAGAAGGCTACACCTTC. The chain recombines TRBV5-6 with TRBJ1-2, with TRBD1 as a possible D gene (5 bases). Germline assignment: CDR1 SGHDT and CDR2 YYEEEE. The CDR3 length is 13 residues. Trimming removed 3 bases from V and 8 bases from J, with 14 bases in between.

This clonotype showed up just a few times. The chain joins TRBV5-1 to TRBJ2-5; 9 nucleotides align to TRBD2. The ends lost 6 bases at V and 5 bases at J; junction bases unmatched: 14. This CDR3 contains 16 residues. From germline, CDR1 is SGHRS and CDR2 YFSETQ. The CDR3 DNA reads TGCGCCAGCACCACAGGGAATATAGCGGGGGTGGAGACCCAGTACTTC. Protein: CASTTGNIAGVETQYF. Full variable domain (rest looked up from reference TRBV5-1 and TRBJ2-5): KAGVTQTPRYLIKTRGQQVTLSCSPISGHRSVSWYQQTPGQGLQFLFEYFSETQRNKGNFPGRFSGRQFSNSRSEMNVSTLELGDSALYLCASTTGNIAGVETQYFGPGTRLLVL.

This clonotype was seen only a few times. The V gene is TRBV5-5, the J gene TRBJ2-6; D is unresolved. Per the germline V gene, CDR1 is SGHKS and CDR2 is YYEKEE (reference sequence). This CDR3 contains 18 residues. Trimming took 1 base from V and 0 from J, leaving 14 bases between them. The CDR3 reads CASSLYRRSFSGANVLTF. The CDR3 DNA sequence: TGTGCCAGCAGCTTGTATAGGCGGTCGTTCTCTGGGGCCAACGTCCTGACTTTC.

This clonotype appeared a few times. The rearrangement joins TRBV28 to TRBJ1-1; possible D gene TRBD1, 5 bases. The CDR3 is made up of 15 amino acids. The germline V gene encodes CDR1 MDHEN and CDR2 SYDVKM. V was clipped by 5 bases and J by 5 bases, with 18 bases between them. The DNA of the CDR3 is TGTGCCAGCAGTCTTGGAGGGGTGGGGGAAACTGAAGCTTTCTTT. This translates into CASSLGGVGETEAFF.